The clone carrying this T cell receptor beta chain was seen more than once but under ten times. This sample was taken from a study of blood T cell repertoires in COVID-19. About the study: Samples of COVID-19 (acute and convalescent) were obtained from the United States, Italy and Spain. T cells, B-cell-depleted T cells, or PBMCs supplied cDNA or gDNA.

Looked up from germline, CDR1 is SEHNR and CDR2 is FQNEAQ (reference sequence). CDR3 length: 15 residues. J lost 3 bases, V lost 5 bases, and 10 bases had no gene match. Per the original methods: It was from reference gene primer amplification that nucleated cell counts were estimated. The table came from immunoSEQ multiplex PCR; TCRdb's copy has only in-frame clones and leaves some out. D and trimming come from the DNA, and the V and J calls and clone size come from that table. The sample records roughly 240,000 clones, around four fifths being singletons. This chain connects TRBV7-9 to TRBJ2-7, with 7 positions matching TRBD1. Material for sequencing was peripheral blood. The sequence was collected from a man aged 60 to 75 who had recovered from COVID-19. The CDR3 DNA is TGTGCCAGCAGCCCCCGCCCCGGGACAGTCTACGAGCAGTACTTC. This encodes CASSPRPGTVYEQYF. The entire variable domain, with the rest obtained from reference TRBV7-9 and TRBJ2-7, is as follows: DTGVSQNPRHKITKRGQNVTFRCDPISEHNRLYWYRQTLGQGPEFLTYFQNEAQLEKSRLLSDRFSAERPKGSFSTLEIQRTEQGDSAMYLCASSPRPGTVYEQYFGPGTRLTVT.